This TCR beta chain was profiled in a study of cytomegalovirus exposure and HLA in healthy donors. Study details: Unique TCRs from HLA-typed donors, roughly 87 million of them, were held in an early data release.

V was trimmed by 8 bases and J by 0 bases, leaving 10 bases between them. Germline V gives CDR1 LGHNA, CDR2 YSLEER. The CDR3 has 13 residues. The PCR used 60 Vbeta and 13 Jbeta primers. Profiled with immunoSEQ multiplex PCR; TCRdb holds only in-frame clones, not every one. The sample has more than 140,000 clones, 60% to 80% seen once. Nominally healthy donors provided the samples, though records likely missed some immune exposures. This TCR derives from a male donor in good health and CMV-seronegative. This chain connects TRBV4-3 to TRBJ1-1; unclear D gene. The source material was PBMCs. The CDR3 is CASSRVMNTEAFF. The CDR3 DNA reads TGCGCCAGCTCGCGGGTCATGAACACTGAAGCTTTCTTT.